This T cell receptor beta chain is from a study of T-cell memory formation after mild COVID-19. Study context: Clusters of TCRs were largely donor specific.

Findings and caveats of the study: Clones shrinking between day 15 and 85 showed a balanced CD4/CD8 split, and those that grew later tilted toward CD4+. The SARS-CoV-2 specificity of second-wave clones reaching peak at day 37 remained unverified.

Per germline, CDR1 SGHNT and CDR2 YENEEA. The length of the CDR3 is 15 residues. The V end lost 1 base, the J end lost 8 bases, and 15 bases lay between the germline ends. Amplification by 5'RACE using constant-segment primers produced TCR alpha and TCR beta cDNA libraries that carried sample barcodes and UMIs. From the 5' RACE reads, TCRdb called clonotypes with MiXCR, one entry per CDR3 protein. In the table there are more than 120,000 distinct CDR3 sequences, roughly 21% of which are singletons. Concerning this clonotype itself: Its target is not known.

This chain uses TRBV11-3 with TRBJ2-1; D uncertain. This clonotype was sampled from an adult woman who had mild COVID-19 (a few samples of this study predate the infection). Cell type and time point are not known. Sequences were obtained from PBMCs or a T cell subset sorted from them (not recorded which). CDR3 sequence reads: CASSLGSGQFYEQFF. CDR3 coding DNA: TGTGCCAGCAGCTTAGGCTCCGGTCAGTTCTATGAGCAGTTCTTC. Supplemented by reference TRBV11-3 and TRBJ2-1, the full variable domain reads EAGVVQSPRYKIIEKKQPVAFWCNPISGHNTLYWYLQNLGQGPELLIRYENEEAVDDSQLPKDRFSAERLKGVDSTLKIQPAELGDSAVYLCASSLGSGQFYEQFFGPGTRLTVL.